Listed below are T cell receptor beta chains from one sample, sequenced in a study of CD8+ T cells in alopecia areata. Sequencing was performed with immunoSEQ multiplex PCR; in TCRdb, only in-frame clones are kept and a portion is missing. Seen here are over 150,000 clones, just over 55% observed once, and the top ten hold 4.9%. Input material: CD8+ T cells sorted from blood. The receptor source for this set is a human donor in good health. CDR3s include the opening cysteine and the closing phenylalanine or tryptophan. D genes are given only for firm matches. Clone size is stated in some rows and not others, as once, few, many or a class when expanded.

V gene	J gene	D gene	clone size	CDR3 protein	CDR3 DNA
TRBV2	TRBJ2-5	.	.	CASRDESETTQYF	TGTGCCAGCAGGGACGAGTCCGAGACGACCCAGTACTTC
TRBV19	TRBJ2-1	.	.	CASSILDSNNEQFF	TGTGCCAGTAGTATACTGGACAGCAACAATGAGCAGTTCTTC
TRBV7-2	TRBJ2-1	.	.	CASSLIMNEQFF	TGTGCCAGCAGCTTGATAATGAATGAGCAGTTCTTC
TRBV12-5	TRBJ2-1	TRBD1	few	CASGLRGRDEQFF	TGTGCTAGTGGTTTGAGGGGGCGCGATGAGCAGTTCTTC
TRBV5-6	TRBJ1-1	.	few	CASNSGRVTEAFF	TGTGCCAGCAATTCGGGCAGGGTCACTGAAGCTTTCTTT
TRBV29-1	TRBJ1-1	TRBD1	few	CSVDRGHGTEAFF	TGCAGTGTGGACAGGGGGCATGGCACTGAAGCTTTCTTT
TRBV6-5	TRBJ1-2	.	.	CASSLGGLRDGYTF	TGTGCCAGCAGCTTGGGGGGGTTACGCGATGGCTACACCTTC
TRBV7-9	TRBJ2-1	.	.	CASSSWAGEQFF	TGTGCCAGCAGCTCCTGGGCGGGTGAGCAGTTCTTC
TRBV29-1	TRBJ1-2	TRBD1	.	CSVATGGNGYTF	TGCAGCGTAGCAACAGGGGGCAATGGCTACACCTTC
TRBV5-1	TRBJ2-1	.	.	CASSGSGQSNEQFF	TGCGCCAGCAGCGGAAGTGGACAGTCCAATGAGCAGTTCTTC
TRBV6-5	TRBJ2-5	.	.	CASRESYGETQYF	TGTGCCAGCAGAGAATCGTACGGGGAGACCCAGTACTTC
TRBV25-1	TRBJ2-3	.	.	CASSDGDSWADTQYF	TGTGCCAGCAGTGATGGGGACTCTTGGGCAGATACGCAGTATTTT
TRBV7-9	TRBJ2-1	.	few	CASSLPGDNEQFF	TGTGCCAGCAGCTTACCCGGAGACAATGAGCAGTTCTTC
TRBV29-1	TRBJ1-2	.	.	CSVEQANYGYTF	TGCAGCGTTGAGCAAGCAAACTATGGCTACACCTTC
TRBV29-1	TRBJ2-5	TRBD1	.	CSAMGQRTGTQYF	TGCAGCGCGATGGGACAGCGCACGGGGACCCAGTACTTC
TRBV29-1	TRBJ1-1	.	.	CSVEKPETAEAFF	TGCAGCGTTGAGAAGCCTGAAACGGCTGAAGCTTTCTTT
TRBV4-1	TRBJ1-2	.	.	CASSQDQRQNLWKYTF	TGCGCCAGCAGCCAAGATCAGCGGCAGAACCTTTGGAAGTACACCTTC
TRBV7-8	TRBJ1-6	.	.	CASRPTVTNSPLHF	TGTGCCAGCAGACCGACAGTGACTAATTCACCCCTCCACTTT
TRBV4-2	TRBJ1-1	.	.	CASSQGSNTEAFF	TGTGCCAGCAGCCAAGGGTCGAACACTGAAGCTTTCTTT
TRBV11-1	TRBJ2-2	.	few	CASGPGPNTGELFF	TGTGCCAGTGGGCCGGGACCGAACACCGGGGAGCTGTTTTTT
TRBV27	TRBJ1-6	.	few	CASSGINSPLHF	TGTGCCAGCAGCGGAATAAATTCACCCCTCCACTTT
TRBV29-1	TRBJ2-7	TRBD1	few	CSVGDRGSSYEQYF	TGCAGCGTTGGGGACAGGGGGAGCTCCTACGAGCAGTACTTC
TRBV28	TRBJ2-3	TRBD2	.	CASSKLAGGTDTQYF	TGTGCCAGCAGTAAACTAGCGGGGGGCACAGATACGCAGTATTTT
TRBV6-1	TRBJ1-1	.	few	CASSERNRLDAFF	TGTGCCAGCAGTGAAAGAAACAGGTTAGACGCTTTCTTT
TRBV7-9	TRBJ2-5	.	.	CASSSGQETQYF	TGTGCCAGCAGCTCGGGCCAAGAGACCCAGTACTTC
TRBV7-6	TRBJ2-7	.	.	CASSLAQGPGREQYF	TGTGCCAGCAGCTTAGCGCAGGGCCCAGGGAGGGAGCAGTACTTC
TRBV29-1	TRBJ1-2	TRBD1	.	CSVTSGTDTYGYTF	TGCAGCGTCACGTCCGGGACAGATACCTATGGCTACACCTTC
TRBV7-7	TRBJ2-5	TRBD2	.	CASSSGLAEETQYF	TGTGCCAGCAGCTCCGGACTAGCAGAAGAGACCCAGTACTTC
TRBV29-1	TRBJ2-2	TRBD1	few	CSAPGGGTGELFF	TGCAGCGCCCCAGGGGGCGGCACCGGGGAGCTGTTTTTT
TRBV5-1	TRBJ2-1	TRBD1	.	CASSLGTGLIDEQFF	TGCGCCAGCAGCTTAGGGACAGGGTTGATCGATGAGCAGTTCTTC
TRBV25-1	TRBJ1-5	.	.	CASSGPGPRSNQPQHF	TGTGCCAGCAGTGGTCCAGGGCCTCGGAGCAATCAGCCCCAGCATTTT
TRBV13	TRBJ1-2	TRBD1	once	CASSLGPLRDRTANYGYTF	TGTGCCAGCAGCTTAGGGCCATTACGGGACAGGACCGCTAACTATGGCTACACCTTC
TRBV5-4	TRBJ2-5	TRBD1	.	CASSSPWDSQETQYF	TGTGCCAGCAGCTCGCCTTGGGACAGCCAAGAGACCCAGTACTTC
TRBV7-9	TRBJ2-1	TRBD2	.	CASSSETSAYNEQFF	TGTGCCAGCAGCTCAGAGACTAGCGCCTACAATGAGCAGTTCTTC
TRBV6-6	TRBJ2-3	TRBD1	.	CATIPGQFTDTQYF	TGTGCCACCATACCGGGACAGTTCACAGATACGCAGTATTTT
TRBV4-1	TRBJ2-5	TRBD2	.	CASSRPLLAGGPQETQYF	TGCGCCAGCAGCCGCCCCCTACTAGCGGGGGGGCCTCAGGAGACCCAGTACTTC
TRBV5-6	TRBJ2-3	.	.	CASSLTDTQYF	TGTGCCAGCAGCTTAACAGATACGCAGTATTTT
TRBV19	TRBJ1-1	.	few	CASRVGTEAFF	TGTGCCAGTAGGGTCGGAACTGAAGCTTTCTTT
TRBV13	TRBJ2-6	.	few	CASSLGPPSGANVLTF	TGTGCCAGCAGCTTGGGTCCCCCCTCTGGGGCCAACGTCCTGACTTTC
TRBV9	TRBJ1-1	.	once	CASSITGTNTEAFF	TGTGCCAGCAGCATAACGGGGACGAACACTGAAGCTTTCTTT
TRBV13	TRBJ2-7	TRBD1	.	CASSLKGDRGSYYEQYF	TGTGCCAGCAGCTTAAAGGGTGACAGGGGCTCTTACTACGAGCAGTACTTC
TRBV7-9	TRBJ1-1	.	few	CASSHMGTEAFF	TGTGCCAGCAGCCATATGGGGACTGAAGCTTTCTTT